The clone carrying this T cell receptor beta chain turned up a few times. Antigen unknown. Just one base apart from a much larger clone, this may be a read error. The source of the sample is a study of prognosis after radiotherapy for stage I lung cancer. The wider study: The patient group consisted of roughly 13 men and over five women whose ages spanned about 53 to 95, median around 68 years. No patients got concurrent therapy with stereotactic body radiotherapy. Notes on the study in general: The number of unique TCR clones went down after stereotactic body radiation therapy, with a median of roughly 10,000 versus 7,000.

Starting from genomic DNA, TCR beta CDR3 was amplified through two-round multiplex PCR. First-round PCR used primers specific to each TRBV and TRBJ gene. TCRdb passed the multiplex PCR reads through MiXCR, listing each CDR3 protein once. This table has around 16,000 distinct CDR3 sequences, more than 35% appearing once. Sample collection consisted of about 5.4 milliliters of peripheral blood drawn at each of two time points. The CDR3 spans 16 residues. The V gene's germline CDR1 is MRHNA and CDR2 SNTAGT. Trimming removed 5 bases at V and 3 bases at J, with 18 bases between. The receptor's source is a donor of 50 years or more with non-small cell lung cancer. The chain carries TRBV6-4 and TRBJ2-3; D is perhaps TRBD2 (5 bases). This material consisted of PBMCs, taken before or after stereotactic body radiation therapy (not recorded which). CDR3 nucleotides: TGTGCCAGCAGTTTAATCGTTGACTGGGAGACAGATACGCAGTATTTT. Its protein is CASSLIVDWETDTQYF.